The 20 T cell receptor beta chains presented below share a single source sample, sequenced in a study of blood T cells in healthy people across ages. Combining a sample-barcoded 5' primer with a J-beta primer mix, a second PCR ran for roughly 6 to 12 cycles. TCRdb analysed the 5' RACE reads with MiXCR anew, one entry per CDR3 protein. This sample has some 550,000 distinct CDR3 sequences; 40% to 55% occur once, and the top ten carry approximately 23%. What was sequenced was blood. These receptors all come from an older man in good health.

The CDR3, as DNA: TGTGCCAGCAGCCAAGATCCTCGTGCCGGCGGTGAAAAACTGTTTTTT. This gives the protein CASSQDPRAGGEKLFF. The chain has TRBV4-2 and TRBJ1-4, with no clear D. This CDR3 spans 16 amino acids. V was clipped by 0 bases and J by 7 bases, with 15 bases between them. Per the germline V gene, CDR1 is LGHNA and CDR2 is YNFKEQ.

J is TRBJ2-7 and V is TRBV7-2; D call uncertain. Trimming shortened V by 5 bases and J by 3 bases, and 14 bases separated the two germline ends. Germline CDR1 is SGHTA and CDR2 is FQGNSA. This CDR3 has 14 residues. CDR3 in DNA: TGTGCCAGCAGCGGGGTGGGCGGCTACTACGAGCAGTACTTC. Its translation is CASSGVGGYYEQYF. The entire variable domain, with the rest obtained from reference TRBV7-2 and TRBJ2-7, is as follows: GAGVSQSPSNKVTEKGKDVELRCDPISGHTALYWYRQSLGQGLEFLIYFQGNSAPDKSGLPSDRFSAERTGGSVSTLTIQRTQQEDSAVYLCASSGVGGYYEQYFGPGTRLTVT.

The chain combines TRBV20-1 with TRBJ2-6; 12 bases are shared with TRBD2. Germline V gene lookup returns CDR1 DFQATT and CDR2 SNEGSKA (reference sequence). V dropped 1 base and J dropped 0; count of bases not matched to a gene: 10. The CDR3 loop spans 20 amino acids. This CDR3 is CSARASGTSGFLSGANVLTF. The CDR3 DNA sequence: TGCAGTGCTAGAGCCTCCGGGACTAGCGGGTTCCTCTCTGGGGCCAACGTCCTGACTTTC.

This clonotype was detected only a few times. This rearrangement joins TRBV4-2 to TRBJ2-4, with D tentatively TRBD1 (5 bases). Germline CDR1 and CDR2: LGHNA and YNFKEQ. The CDR3 sequence is 14 residues long. Trimming took 5 bases from V and 6 from J, leaving 14 bases between them. CDR3 region: CASSNTGLGNIQYF. The CDR3 region has the DNA TGTGCCAGCAGCAACACAGGATTGGGAAACATTCAGTACTTC.

This clonotype was seen only a few times. The chain has TRBV7-2 and TRBJ1-1; D may be TRBD1 (5 bases). CDR3 length: 16 amino acids. Germline V gene data show CDR1 as SGHTA and CDR2 as FQGNSA. Trimming pared 5 bases from V and 4 bases from J, leaving 20 bases between. CDR3 sequence (DNA): TGTGCCAGCAGCCCCAGACGTCAGCAGGGAGGCACTGAAGCTTTCTTT. The encoded protein is CASSPRRQQGGTEAFF.

V gene TRBV10-2 combines with J gene TRBJ2-1; the D is unclear. V gave up 4 bases and J gave up 9 bases, with 10 bases separating them. The CDR3 is 12 residues long. Per the germline V gene, CDR1 is WSHSY and CDR2 is SAAADI. The CDR3 reads CASSANAGEQFF. CDR3 nucleotides: TGCGCCAGCAGTGCCAACGCCGGTGAGCAGTTCTTC.

This clonotype was observed a few times. The rearrangement uses TRBV5-1 and TRBJ2-5; 9 bases align to TRBD2. Judging by the DNA end, TRBJ2-7 fits better; the J call may be wrong. Germline assignment: CDR1 SGHRS and CDR2 YFSETQ. The CDR3 covers 14 residues. The DNA for the CDR3 is TGCGCCAGCAGTGCGGGAGGGACCGCCTACGAGCAGTACTTC. Translated, it gives CASSAGGTAYEQYF.

J is TRBJ2-1 and V is TRBV6-1; 12 bases match TRBD1. Germline CDR1 MNHNS, CDR2 SASEGT. CDR3 length: 20 amino acids. Germline trimming cut 6 bases from V and 1 base from J; bases unmatched to any gene: 16. Here the CDR3 DNA reads TGTGCCAGCAGGAACCCCTCCGGGACAGGGGGCGCGGCATCCTACAATGAGCAGTTCTTC. This gives the protein CASRNPSGTGGAASYNEQFF.

The chain employs TRBV7-9 and TRBJ1-5; D is ambiguous. Germline CDR1 and CDR2: SEHNR and FQNEAQ (reference sequence). The CDR3 is 12 amino acids. The V end lost 0 bases, the J end lost 6 bases, and 3 bases lay between the germline ends. Here the CDR3 reads CASSLAVQPQHF. CDR3 bases: TGTGCCAGCAGCTTAGCTGTTCAGCCCCAGCATTTT.

For this clonotype: One end of the junction does not line up with germline, which may come from a read error. This chain links TRBV5-1 with TRBJ2-3, with D perhaps TRBD2 (6 bases). This CDR3 has 17 amino acids. Per germline, CDR1 SGHRS and CDR2 YFSETQ. Here the CDR3 DNA reads TGCGCCAACAGCTTGGGTCGTTGGCGGGATAGCACAGATACGCAGTATTTT. It yields the protein CANSLGRWRDSTDTQYF. Complete variable domain (other parts from reference TRBV5-1 and TRBJ2-3): KAGVTQTPRYLIKTRGQQVTLSCSPISGHRSVSWYQQTPGQGLQFLFEYFSETQRNKGNFPGRFSGRQFSNSRSEMNVSTLELGDSALYLCANSLGRWRDSTDTQYFGPGTRLTVL.

About this clonotype itself: One end of the junction fails to match germline, which may point to a read error. The rearrangement uses TRBV10-2 and TRBJ1-5; weak D call: TRBD1 (6 bases). From germline, CDR1 is WSHSY and CDR2 SAAADI. The CDR3 length is 14 residues. CDR3 in amino acids: CASRESGVHQPQHF. The CDR3 DNA reads as TGCGCCAGCAGGGAGTCAGGGGTACATCAGCCCCAGCATTTT.

This clonotype came up many times. This chain uses TRBV6-6 with TRBJ2-7, with D tentatively TRBD2 (6 bases). The germline gives CDR1 MNHNY, CDR2 SVGAGI (reference sequence). CDR3 size: 13 residues. With 4 bases removed from V and 3 bases from J, the gap between germline ends came to 10 bases. CDR3 bases: TGTGCCAGCAGTTCTAGCGAACTCTACGAGCAGTACTTC. Encoded protein: CASSSSELYEQYF.

The table lists this clonotype with a few counts. V and J are TRBV5-6 and TRBJ1-5; D remains ambiguous. V was trimmed by 4 bases and J by 3 bases, leaving 8 bases between them. This CDR3 comprises 13 residues. Looked up from germline, CDR1 is SGHDT and CDR2 is YYEEEE. The CDR3 region has the DNA TGTGCCAGCAGCCCCGGACTCAATCAGCCCCAGCATTTT. Amino acid sequence: CASSPGLNQPQHF.

This clonotype has just a few counts. V gene TRBV28 combines with J gene TRBJ2-2; TRBD2 is a possible D gene (6 bases). The germline CDR1 and CDR2 sequences are MDHEN and SYDVKM. The CDR3 consists of 15 residues. V lost 1 base, J lost 7 bases, and 13 bases lay in between. The CDR3 sequence is CASSLSGVRFGELFF. The CDR3 bases are TGTGCCAGCAGTTTATCGGGAGTAAGGTTCGGGGAGCTGTTTTTT.

The sample holds a few counts of this clonotype. The genes are TRBV6-1 and TRBJ2-1; D perhaps matches TRBD1 (5 bases). Deletions cut 3 bases from V and 7 bases from J, with 16 bases between. Looked up from germline, CDR1 is MNHNS and CDR2 is SASEGT. This CDR3 has 15 amino acids. CDR3 bases: TGTGCCAGCAGTGAGGGCAGGGCAGTATTAAATGAGCAGTTCTTC. Amino acids: CASSEGRAVLNEQFF.

J is TRBJ2-1 and V is TRBV18; D is perhaps TRBD1 (6 bases). Germline CDR1 KGHSH, CDR2 LQKENI. V gave up 1 base and J gave up 9 bases, with 10 bases separating them. The length of the CDR3 is 13 residues. The CDR3 DNA is TGTGCCAGCTCACCACAGGGGGACGGTGAGCAGTTCTTC. Translation: CASSPQGDGEQFF.

V is TRBV28 and J is TRBJ2-7, with D possibly matching TRBD2 (7 bases). V lost 2 bases, J lost 7 bases, and 18 bases lay in between. The CDR3 totals 15 residues. From germline, CDR1 is MDHEN and CDR2 SYDVKM. The CDR3 here is CASSLISPGGNEQYF. In nucleotides, the CDR3 is TGTGCCAGCAGTTTAATTTCCCCGGGGGGCAATGAGCAGTACTTC. Complete variable domain (other parts from reference TRBV28 and TRBJ2-7): DVKVTQSSRYLVKRTGEKVFLECVQDMDHENMFWYRQDPGLGLRLIYFSYDVKMKEKGDIPEGYSVSREKKERFSLILESASTNQTSMYLCASSLISPGGNEQYFGPGTRLTVT.

V gene TRBV6-5 combines with J gene TRBJ2-4; D gene unclear. CDR3 length: 16 amino acids. V lost 3 bases and J 2 bases, leaving 14 bases between the germline ends. Germline CDR1 reads MNHEY; CDR2 reads SVGAGI. The DNA of the CDR3 is TGTGCCAGCAGTTATTCCCCGAATCTAACCAAAAACATTCAGTACTTC. This encodes CASSYSPNLTKNIQYF.

V usage is TRBV3-1 and J usage is TRBJ2-5; D not certain. Germline-derived CDR1 and CDR2 are LGHDT and YNNKEL (reference sequence). Trimming took off 0 bases at V and 11 bases at J, with 19 bases between the two ends. The CDR3 is made up of 15 amino acids. This CDR3 reads CASSQDAADVNGQYF. The CDR3 region has the DNA TGTGCCAGCAGCCAAGATGCCGCCGATGTAAACGGGCAGTACTTC.

The chain uses TRBV15 and TRBJ2-3, with a tentative D call TRBD2 (6 bases). Trimming took off 7 bases at V and 1 base at J, with 15 bases between the two ends. The CDR3 is 15 residues long. Looked up from germline, CDR1 is LNHNV and CDR2 is YYDKDF (reference sequence). CDR3 nucleotide sequence: TGTGCCACCATCCCTGGGCGGGGACGCACAGATACGCAGTATTTT. Translation gives CATIPGRGRTDTQYF.